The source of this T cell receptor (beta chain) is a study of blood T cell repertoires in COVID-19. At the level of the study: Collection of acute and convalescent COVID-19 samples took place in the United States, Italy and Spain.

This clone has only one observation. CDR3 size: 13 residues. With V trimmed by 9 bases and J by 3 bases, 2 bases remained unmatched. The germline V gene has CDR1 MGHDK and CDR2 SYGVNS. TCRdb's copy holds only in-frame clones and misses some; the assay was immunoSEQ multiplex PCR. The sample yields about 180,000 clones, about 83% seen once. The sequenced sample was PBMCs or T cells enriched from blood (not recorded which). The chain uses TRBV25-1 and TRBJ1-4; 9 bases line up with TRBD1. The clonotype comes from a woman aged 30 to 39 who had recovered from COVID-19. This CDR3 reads CASRQGANEKLFF. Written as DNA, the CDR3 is TGTGCCAGTAGACAGGGGGCTAATGAAAAACTGTTTTTT. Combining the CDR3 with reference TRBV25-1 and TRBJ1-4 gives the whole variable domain EADIYQTPRYLVIGTGKKITLECSQTMGHDKMYWYQQDPGMELHLIHYSYGVNSTEKGDLSSESTVSRIRTEHFPLTLESARPSHTSQYLCASRQGANEKLFFGSGTQLSVL.